A selection of T cell receptor beta chains follows, all from one sample in a study of human T cells and chemical hapten exposure. One entry per CDR3 protein results from TCRdb running MiXCR on the RACE reads. The sample contains fewer than 400,000 distinct CDR3 sequences, around 7% of which appear only once. Sequences were derived from whole blood, sampled in connection with sensitization to the hapten diphenylcyclopropenone (DPC). The source is a woman between 18 and 29 years old with alopecia areata. Some clones in this sample may be carry-over from other donors' samples. Each CDR3 is given with its conserved first and last residue. A D gene is named only where the DNA matches it firmly. Size is stated for part of the rows, as once, few or many counts, or as a class when the clone is expanded.

TRBJ1-2 - TRBV21-1 many CASSKCAYRRVTNYGYTF TGTGCCAGCAGCAAATGTGCGTACCGGCGGGTGACCAACTATGGCTACACCTTC
TRBJ1-5 TRBD1 TRBV2 - CASSVGQGNQPQHF TGTGCCAGCAGTGTCGGACAGGGCAATCAGCCCCAGCATTTT
TRBJ2-6 - TRBV21-1 - CASSKEVGGTHNVLTF TGTGCCAGCAGCAAAGAGGTGGGCGGGACACACAACGTCCTGACTTTC
TRBJ2-4 - TRBV2 - CASSGVGRGSKNIQYF TGTGCCAGCAGTGGAGTGGGGAGGGGGAGCAAAAACATTCAGTACTTC
TRBJ1-2 - TRBV27 - CASSPSPAYAANNYGYTF TGTGCCAGCAGTCCTTCCCCTGCATATGCCGCAAACAACTATGGCTACACCTTC
TRBJ1-1 - TRBV24-1 few CATRYNTEAFF TGTGCCACCAGGTACAACACTGAAGCTTTCTTT
TRBJ2-3 - TRBV20-1 many CSAWDFSTDTQYF TGCAGTGCCTGGGACTTCAGCACAGATACGCAGTATTTT
TRBJ1-2 - TRBV14 many CASSPRLNYGYTF TGTGCCAGCAGCCCCAGGTTAAACTATGGCTACACCTTC
TRBJ1-2 - TRBV6-5 few CASSYDNRLHYGYTF TGTGCCAGCAGTTACGATAACAGGTTACACTATGGCTACACCTTC
TRBJ2-1 TRBD2 TRBV5-1 few CASSPGLAGGPNEQFF TGCGCCAGCAGCCCCGGACTAGCGGGGGGGCCGAATGAGCAGTTCTTC
TRBJ1-2 - TRBV10-3 few CAISESPLSGYTF TGTGCCATCAGTGAAAGCCCTTTAAGTGGCTACACCTTC
TRBJ2-3 - TRBV7-2 - CASSLNPRSGVTQYF TGTGCCAGCAGCTTAAATCCTAGGTCGGGGGTTACGCAGTATTTT
TRBJ1-1 - TRBV7-9 - CASSLDPFMNTEAFF TGTGCCAGCAGCTTAGACCCCTTCATGAACACTGAAGCTTTCTTT
TRBJ2-7 TRBD1 TRBV12-3/TRBV12-4 few CASSFGTGQIPYEQYF TGTGCCAGCAGTTTCGGGACAGGGCAGATTCCCTACGAGCAGTACTTC
TRBJ2-3 - TRBV5-1 many CASSGGLFTDTQYF TGCGCCAGCAGCGGAGGACTGTTCACAGATACGCAGTATTTT
TRBJ2-3 TRBD2 TRBV12-3/TRBV12-4 many CATFPERGGTDTQYF TGTGCCACCTTCCCCGAGCGGGGGGGGACAGATACGCAGTATTTT
TRBJ2-3 - TRBV29-1 - CSVQRVGTDTQYF TGCAGCGTTCAGAGGGTCGGCACAGATACGCAGTATTTT
TRBJ1-1 - TRBV27 - CASSLSTRFTEAFF TGTGCCAGCAGTTTATCCACCCGGTTCACTGAAGCTTTCTTT
TRBJ2-7 - TRBV12-3/TRBV12-4 many CASTTSVGRGYEQYF TGTGCCAGCACCACCAGCGTAGGAAGGGGGTACGAGCAGTACTTC
TRBJ2-5 TRBD2 TRBV5-4 few CAIAGGWDKETQYF TGTGCCATCGCGGGGGGCTGGGATAAAGAGACCCAGTACTTC
TRBJ1-1 - TRBV14 few CASPATEAFF TGTGCCAGCCCGGCCACTGAAGCTTTCTTT
TRBJ2-7 - TRBV27 many CASALQGINSYEQYF TGTGCCAGCGCCTTACAGGGCATCAACTCCTACGAGCAGTACTTC
TRBJ1-2 TRBD1 TRBV6-6 few CASSLIQGAGDYGYTF TGTGCCAGCAGCCTGATACAGGGGGCTGGGGACTATGGCTACACCTTC
TRBJ2-2 - TRBV9 - CASSSVVGLDTGELFF TGTGCCAGCAGCTCGGTCGTCGGTCTGGACACCGGGGAGCTGTTTTTT
TRBJ2-3 TRBD2 TRBV7-9 - CASSFTSGRSDTQYF TGTGCCAGCAGCTTTACTAGCGGTCGTTCGGATACGCAGTATTTT
TRBJ2-5 - TRBV18 few CASSPPDRETQYF TGTGCCAGCTCACCCCCGGACCGGGAGACCCAGTACTTC
TRBJ1-2 TRBD1 TRBV27 few CASSLSGQGDGYTF TGTGCCAGCAGTTTATCGGGCCAGGGGGATGGCTACACCTTC
TRBJ1-2 TRBD1 TRBV20-1 - CSAREGQGNYGYTF TGCAGTGCTAGAGAAGGACAGGGGAACTATGGCTACACCTTC
TRBJ2-1 - TRBV28 - CASTNSEAPIRHNEQFF TGTGCCAGCACGAACTCGGAGGCTCCCATAAGACACAATGAGCAGTTCTTC
TRBJ2-3 - TRBV7-9 many CASSWRQPTSTDTQYF TGTGCCAGCAGCTGGAGACAGCCTACTAGCACAGATACGCAGTATTTT
TRBJ1-2 - TRBV5-6 - CASSLKGTFFGYGYTF TGTGCCAGCAGCTTGAAGGGAACATTTTTTGGCTATGGCTACACCTTC
TRBJ1-6 - TRBV12-3/TRBV12-4 few CASSPTLRINSPLHF TGTGCCAGCAGTCCTACACTTCGGATTAATTCACCCCTCCACTTT
TRBJ2-3 TRBD1 TRBV7-9 many CASSLGRDSPSTDTQYF TGTGCCAGCAGCTTAGGCCGGGACAGCCCTAGCACAGATACGCAGTATTTT
TRBJ1-5 - TRBV20-1 - CSARGTANQPQHF TGCAGTGCTAGAGGAACGGCTAATCAGCCCCAGCATTTT
TRBJ1-5 - TRBV3-1 few CASSQDQWQPQHF TGTGCCAGCAGCCAAGATCAATGGCAGCCCCAGCATTTT
TRBJ2-7 TRBD2 TRBV29-1 many CSVQTGLAGTTRRYEQYF TGCAGCGTGCAAACGGGACTAGCGGGGACAACCCGGCGGTACGAGCAGTACTTC
TRBJ2-7 - TRBV12-3/TRBV12-4 few CASSFFSLPTVRF TGTGCCAGCAGTTTTTTCTCACTACCTACAGTTCGTTTC
TRBJ2-7 - TRBV12-3/TRBV12-4 few CASSIQGGSYEQYF TGTGCCAGCAGTATACAGGGGGGGTCCTACGAGCAGTACTTC
TRBJ2-2 TRBD1 TRBV3-1 - CASSQYRGLETGELFF TGTGCCAGCAGCCAATACAGGGGATTAGAGACCGGGGAGCTGTTTTTT
TRBJ1-1 - TRBV28 many CASSPASWEAFF TGTGCCAGCAGTCCGGCCTCTTGGGAAGCTTTCTTT
TRBJ1-3 TRBD1 TRBV20-1 - CSARDGGQSGNTIYF TGCAGTGCTAGAGATGGGGGACAGTCAGGAAACACCATATATTTT
TRBJ2-3 - TRBV29-1 many CSAGARSTDTQYF TGCAGCGCCGGGGCTAGGAGCACAGATACGCAGTATTTT
TRBJ1-6 - TRBV3-1 many CASSRRAGAGWNSPLHF TGTGCCAGCAGCCGGAGGGCTGGGGCTGGTTGGAATTCACCCCTCCACTTT
TRBJ2-1 TRBD2 TRBV25-1 - CASSEIPKTSGGPKGAYNEQFF TGTGCCAGCAGTGAAATCCCAAAGACTAGCGGGGGACCGAAGGGCGCCTACAATGAGCAGTTCTTC
TRBJ1-6 - TRBV11-2 - CASSLLSQGRGSPLHF TGTGCCAGCAGCCTCCTATCCCAGGGGAGGGGTTCACCCCTCCACTTT
TRBJ2-1 TRBD2 TRBV10-3 few CAISGPILAYTYNEQFF TGTGCCATCAGTGGCCCAATACTAGCGTACACCTACAATGAGCAGTTCTTC
TRBJ2-7 TRBD2 TRBV6-5 few CASSLSGGTWYEQYF TGTGCCAGCAGCCTTAGCGGGGGCACCTGGTACGAGCAGTACTTC
TRBJ2-1 - TRBV27 - CASSQVAGGYSGEQFF TGTGCCAGCAGTCAGGTAGCCGGGGGCTATAGTGGTGAGCAGTTCTTC
TRBJ2-5 - TRBV5-1 - CASTSGPGEETQYF TGCGCCAGCACCTCGGGCCCCGGCGAGGAGACCCAGTACTTC
TRBJ2-1 TRBD2 TRBV7-2 many CASSPRLAGYNEQFF TGTGCCAGCAGCCCGAGACTAGCGGGATACAATGAGCAGTTCTTC
TRBJ1-5 - TRBV20-1 - CSARDRSQPQHF TGCAGTGCTAGAGATCGATCACAGCCCCAGCATTTT
TRBJ1-6 - TRBV27 - CASSRVTVSMRSPLHF TGTGCCAGCAGTCGTGTAACAGTATCCATGCGTTCACCCCTCCACTTT
TRBJ2-7 - TRBV4-3 - CASSQDRSRQYEQYF TGCGCCAGCAGCCAAGATAGGTCTCGGCAGTACGAGCAGTACTTC
TRBJ2-1 - TRBV6-1 few CASKTSGDNEQFF TGTGCCAGCAAAACGTCAGGGGACAATGAGCAGTTCTTC
TRBJ2-7 TRBD2 TRBV10-3 few CAIRSTSGADLSYEQYF TGTGCCATCAGATCGACTAGCGGGGCTGATCTTTCCTACGAGCAGTACTTC
TRBJ2-7 TRBD2 TRBV4-2 - CASSQARGAIYEQYF TGTGCCAGCAGCCAAGCGCGGGGGGCCATCTACGAGCAGTACTTC
TRBJ1-5 - TRBV20-1 few CSATGVGEGNQPQHF TGCAGTGCCACGGGAGTCGGGGAGGGCAATCAGCCCCAGCATTTT